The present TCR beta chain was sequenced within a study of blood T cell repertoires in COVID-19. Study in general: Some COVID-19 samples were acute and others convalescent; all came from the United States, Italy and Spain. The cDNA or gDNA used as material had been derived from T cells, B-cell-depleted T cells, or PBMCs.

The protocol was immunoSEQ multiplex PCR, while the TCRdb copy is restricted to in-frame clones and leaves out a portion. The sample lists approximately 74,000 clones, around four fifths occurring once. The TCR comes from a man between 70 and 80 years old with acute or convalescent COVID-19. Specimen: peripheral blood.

Written as DNA, the CDR3 is TGTGCCAGCAGCGTGACGGGACAGACCTACAATGAGCAGTTCTTC. It is translated as CASSVTGQTYNEQFF. V gene TRBV7-3 combines with J gene TRBJ2-1; TRBD1 matches at 7 bases. Germline lookup yields CDR1 SGHTA and CDR2 FQGTGA. Trimming removed 5 bases from V and 2 bases from J; junction bases left unmatched: 6. The CDR3 contains 15 residues. The full variable domain, with the rest looked up from reference TRBV7-3 and TRBJ2-1, is GAGVSQTPSNKVTEKGKYVELRCDPISGHTALYWYRQSLGQGPEFLIYFQGTGAADDSGLPNDRFFAVRPEGSVSTLKIQRTERGDSAVYLCASSVTGQTYNEQFFGPGTRLTVL.